This T cell receptor beta chain was captured in a study of blood T cell repertoires in COVID-19. Sequenced by immunoSEQ multiplex PCR; TCRdb stores in-frame clones only, minus some. The sample includes some 110,000 clones, roughly 79% of them seen just once. This CDR3 has 16 amino acids. V lost 2 bases and J lost 2, with 14 bases in between. Germline V gene lookup returns CDR1 SEHNR and CDR2 FQNEAQ (reference sequence). Sequencing was carried out using peripheral blood. The chain combines TRBV7-9 with TRBJ2-3; weak D call: TRBD2 (7 bases). This clonotype was obtained from a man between 70 and 80 years old with active or convalescent COVID-19. The CDR3 bases are TGTGCCAGCAGCTTAAGGGGGGGAGCTTACACAGATACGCAGTATTTT. It encodes CASSLRGGAYTDTQYF. Filled out from reference TRBV7-9 and TRBJ2-3, the complete variable domain reads DTGVSQNPRHKITKRGQNVTFRCDPISEHNRLYWYRQTLGQGPEFLTYFQNEAQLEKSRLLSDRFSAERPKGSFSTLEIQRTEQGDSAMYLCASSLRGGAYTDTQYFGPGTRLTVL.